This T cell receptor (beta chain) was sequenced for a study of blood T cell repertoires in COVID-19. Study information: The United States, Italy and Spain were the sources of the acute and convalescent COVID-19 samples.

Trimming left V 11 bases short and J 0 bases short, with 13 bases between. Germline assignment: CDR1 ENHRY and CDR2 SYGVKD. The CDR3 contains 13 residues. Original analysis: By means of reference gene primer amplification, nucleated cell counts were estimated. Assay used: immunoSEQ multiplex PCR; TCRdb lists only in-frame clones, some missing. That table furnishes V, J and clone size, whereas the DNA furnished D and trimming. The sample gives more than 12,000 clones, approximately 90% of which show up once; roughly 2.9% is in the top ten. Sequencing was performed on peripheral blood. The chain links TRBV10-3 to TRBJ1-2; perhaps TRBD1 as D (5 bases). This sequence was found in a human donor in a cohort sampled during active COVID-19. CDR3 sequence: CASTANSNYGYTF. The DNA of the CDR3 is TGTGCCTCGACAGCTAACTCTAACTATGGCTACACCTTC.